The source of this TCR beta chain is a study of a mutant IDH1 vaccine in newly diagnosed glioma. Study at large: Earlier treatment was radiotherapy, temozolomide, or both, with most getting both.

Clones were read by immunoSEQ multiplex PCR, and TCRdb kept only the in-frame ones, dropping some. The table shows tens of thousands of clones, with over 70% occurring only once. Time point defined: baseline, week 1 (first vaccination visit). As to treatment: pre-vaccination baseline after standard-of-care therapy. Germline V gene sequence: CDR1 SGHVS, CDR2 FQNEAQ. This CDR3 contains 14 residues. The V gene lost 0 bases and the J gene lost 12 bases, with 15 bases spanning the gap. The rearrangement joins TRBV7-8 to TRBJ1-5; a possible D gene is TRBD1 (5 bases). The sequencing used PBMCs, collected from a glioma patient treated with radiotherapy, temozolomide or both. This TCR was recovered from a man aged 30-40 years with glioma. CDR3: CASSLARLMGDQHF. The CDR3 DNA sequence: TGTGCCAGCAGCTTAGCGAGGTTGATGGGGGACCAGCATTTT.